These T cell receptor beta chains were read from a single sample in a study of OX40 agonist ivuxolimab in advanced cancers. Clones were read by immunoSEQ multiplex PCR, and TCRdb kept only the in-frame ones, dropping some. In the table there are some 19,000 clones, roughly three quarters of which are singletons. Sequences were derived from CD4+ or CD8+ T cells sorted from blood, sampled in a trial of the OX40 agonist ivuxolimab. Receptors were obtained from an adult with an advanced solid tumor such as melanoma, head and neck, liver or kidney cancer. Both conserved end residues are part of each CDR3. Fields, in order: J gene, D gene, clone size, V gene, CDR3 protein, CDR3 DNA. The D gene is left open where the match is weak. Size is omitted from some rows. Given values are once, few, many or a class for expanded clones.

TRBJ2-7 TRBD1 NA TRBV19 CASSGFRTGIHEQYF TGTGCCAGTAGCGGATTCCGGACAGGGATCCACGAGCAGTACTTC
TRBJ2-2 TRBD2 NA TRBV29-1 CSAVGEGGPGELFF TGCAGCGCCGTAGGGGAGGGAGGGCCCGGGGAGCTGTTTTTT
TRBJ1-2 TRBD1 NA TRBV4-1 CASSQNRDRPGYTF TGCGCCAGCAGCCAAAACCGGGACAGGCCGGGCTACACCTTC
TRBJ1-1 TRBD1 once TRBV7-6 CASSQGEGTEAFF TGTGCCAGCAGCCAGGGGGAGGGCACTGAAGCTTTCTTT
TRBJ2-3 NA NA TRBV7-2 CASSLVQTGMTDTQYF TGTGCCAGCAGCTTAGTCCAAACAGGGATGACAGATACGCAGTATTTT
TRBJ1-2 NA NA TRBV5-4 CATGSNPWVGYTF TGTGCCACAGGGAGTAACCCGTGGGTTGGCTACACCTTC
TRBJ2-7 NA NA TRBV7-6 CASSSPGSTGNQDEQYF TGTGCCAGCAGCTCCCCCGGTAGTACCGGGAACCAGGACGAGCAGTACTTC
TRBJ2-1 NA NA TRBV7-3 CASSLGGYYNEQFF TGTGCCAGCAGCTTAGGGGGCTACTACAATGAGCAGTTCTTC
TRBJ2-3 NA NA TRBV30 CAWNGKAGATDTQYF TGTGCCTGGAATGGGAAGGCAGGTGCCACAGATACGCAGTATTTT
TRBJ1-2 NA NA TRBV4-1 CASSYGSYGYTF TGCGCCAGCAGCTATGGGTCCTATGGCTACACCTTC
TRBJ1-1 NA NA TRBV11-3 CASSHNGAEAFF TGTGCCAGCAGCCACAACGGGGCTGAAGCTTTCTTT
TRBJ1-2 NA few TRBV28 CASSRPGKGGYTF TGTGCCAGCAGCAGACCCGGGAAGGGCGGCTACACCTTC
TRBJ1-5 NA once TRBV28 CASSPGQRGSNQPQHF TGTGCCAGCAGTCCAGGACAGCGGGGTAGCAATCAGCCCCAGCATTTT
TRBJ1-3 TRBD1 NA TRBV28 CASSPGGTGNTIYF TGTGCCAGCAGCCCAGGGGGAACTGGAAACACCATATATTTT
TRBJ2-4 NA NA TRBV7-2 CASSLDGPLDIQYF TGTGCCAGCAGCTTAGATGGACCATTGGACATTCAGTACTTC
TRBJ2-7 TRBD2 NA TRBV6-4 CASSHPGAGGPYEQYF TGTGCCAGCAGTCACCCGGGTGCGGGAGGGCCTTACGAGCAGTACTTC
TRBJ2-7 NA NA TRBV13 CASSLGDEQYF TGTGCCAGCAGTTTGGGAGACGAGCAGTACTTC
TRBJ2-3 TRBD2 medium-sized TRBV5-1 CASSLWGGSTDTQYF TGCGCCAGCAGCTTGTGGGGGGGTAGCACAGATACGCAGTATTTT
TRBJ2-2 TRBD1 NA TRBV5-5 CASSFLTGADTGELFF TGTGCCAGCAGCTTCCTGACAGGGGCTGACACCGGGGAGCTGTTTTTT
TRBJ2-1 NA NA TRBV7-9 CASSLVLLSYNEQFF TGTGCCAGCAGCTTAGTTCTCCTCTCCTACAATGAGCAGTTCTTC
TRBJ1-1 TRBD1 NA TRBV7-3 CASSRPGGDDAEAFF TGTGCCAGCAGCAGACCAGGGGGCGACGACGCTGAAGCTTTCTTT
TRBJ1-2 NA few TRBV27 CASSIGVDYGYTF TGTGCCAGCAGTATAGGGGTGGACTATGGCTACACCTTC
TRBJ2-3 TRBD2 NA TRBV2 CASQAAGGTDTQYF TGTGCCAGCCAGGCGGCGGGAGGGACAGATACGCAGTATTTT
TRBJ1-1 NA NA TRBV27 CASTPDVNTEAFF TGTGCCAGCACTCCCGACGTGAACACTGAAGCTTTCTTT
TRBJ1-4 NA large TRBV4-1 CASSQGFGNEKLFF TGCGCCAGCAGCCAGGGGTTCGGTAATGAAAAACTGTTTTTT
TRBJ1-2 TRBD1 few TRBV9 CASTAYQGQVDDGYTF TGTGCCAGCACCGCGTATCAGGGACAGGTGGATGACGGCTACACCTTC
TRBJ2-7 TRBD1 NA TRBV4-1 CASSHNTGGGVFYEQYF TGCGCCAGCAGCCACAATACAGGGGGCGGCGTTTTTTACGAGCAGTACTTC
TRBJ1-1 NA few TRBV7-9 CATTRGGLTEAFF TGTGCCACCACCCGCGGGGGGCTCACTGAAGCTTTCTTT
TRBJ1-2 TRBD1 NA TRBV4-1 CASSQDLGTGGAVGYTF TGCGCCAGCAGCCAAGATTTAGGGACAGGGGGCGCGGTTGGCTACACCTTC
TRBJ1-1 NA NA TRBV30 CAWSRGTNTEAFF TGTGCCTGGAGTCGGGGCACTAACACTGAAGCTTTCTTT
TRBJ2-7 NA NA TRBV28 CASSYNYEQYF TGTGCCAGCTCATACAACTACGAGCAGTACTTC
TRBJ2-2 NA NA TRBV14 CASSQVRGSTGELFF TGTGCCAGCAGCCAAGTCAGGGGAAGCACCGGGGAGCTGTTTTTT
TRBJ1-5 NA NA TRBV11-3 CASSWDGNSNQPQHF TGTGCCAGCAGCTGGGACGGCAATAGCAATCAGCCCCAGCATTTT
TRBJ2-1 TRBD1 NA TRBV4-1 CASSHPGTVSSYNEQFF TGCGCCAGCAGCCATCCCGGGACAGTGAGCTCCTACAATGAGCAGTTCTTC
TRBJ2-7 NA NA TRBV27 CASSPRTGSYEQYF TGTGCCAGCTCGCCTAGAACAGGATCCTACGAGCAGTACTTC
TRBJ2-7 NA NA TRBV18 CASSLQGDYEQYF TGTGCCAGCTCACTCCAGGGAGACTACGAGCAGTACTTC
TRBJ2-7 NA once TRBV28 CASSLYGGRIRDEQYF TGTGCCAGCAGTTTATATGGGGGACGGATTAGGGACGAGCAGTACTTC
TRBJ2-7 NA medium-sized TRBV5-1 CASSLEGLAGTYEQYF TGCGCCAGCAGCCTGGAAGGACTTGCGGGAACCTACGAGCAGTACTTC
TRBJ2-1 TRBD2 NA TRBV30 CAWHSAGTSGRRNEQFF TGTGCCTGGCACAGCGCCGGGACTAGCGGGAGGAGGAATGAGCAGTTCTTC
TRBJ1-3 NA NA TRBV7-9 CASSLASIGAGPSGNTIYF TGTGCCAGCAGCTTAGCGAGTATCGGGGCAGGACCCTCTGGAAACACCATATATTTT
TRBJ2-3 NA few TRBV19 CASSTIQGTDTQYF TGTGCCAGTAGTACGATCCAGGGCACAGATACGCAGTATTTT
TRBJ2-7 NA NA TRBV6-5 CASSYGLSSYEQYF TGTGCCAGCAGTTACGGGCTCAGCTCCTACGAGCAGTACTTC
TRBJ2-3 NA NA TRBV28 CASRRLGSTDTQYF TGTGCCAGCAGGAGACTGGGGAGCACAGATACGCAGTATTTT